Each of the 9 T cell receptor beta chains below was sequenced from the same sample in a study of regulatory T cells in long-lasting Graves disease. The authors built TCR beta libraries using iRepertoire HTBI primers and Arm-PCR of CDR3 regions. One entry per CDR3 protein results from TCRdb running MiXCR on the multiplex PCR reads. Among fewer than 450,000 distinct CDR3 sequences listed, approximately 15% were seen once. Sample time point: newly diagnosed GD, antithyroid drugs for less than 3 months. RNA from PBMCs was the source of the TCR library. These data are also associated with another study on T cells in Graves' hyperthyroidism and ophthalmopathy.

The sequencing here drew on peripheral blood mononuclear cells (PBMCs), taken at new diagnosis, from a patient treated with antithyroid drugs. The receptors here all came from a woman aged 40 to 55 with Graves disease.

This clonotype was detected many times. The chain couples TRBV27 to TRBJ2-7; D is ambiguous. Germline-derived CDR1 and CDR2 are MNHEY and SMNVEV (reference sequence). This CDR3 comprises 12 residues. The germline V and J ends were trimmed by 3 bases and 6 bases, with 9 bases remaining between them. The CDR3 DNA reads as TGTGCCAGCAGTTTGCCGGGTGGCGAGCAGTACTTC. It is translated as CASSLPGGEQYF.

The V and J genes are TRBV5-8 and TRBJ1-1; possible D gene TRBD1, 5 bases. This CDR3 is built from 15 residues. Germline CDR1 is SGHTS and CDR2 is YDEGEE. Trimming left V 4 bases short and J 1 base short, with 14 bases between. The CDR3 sequence: CASSLGAGRNTEAFF. Written as DNA, the CDR3 is TGTGCCAGCAGCCTCGGGGCAGGGAGGAACACTGAAGCTTTCTTT.

In its sample, this clonotype was seen many times. The rearrangement uses TRBV29-1 and TRBJ2-1, with D tentatively TRBD1 (6 bases). The length of the CDR3 is 14 residues. Per germline, CDR1 SQVTM and CDR2 ANQGSEA. V was trimmed by 4 bases and J by 2 bases, leaving 12 bases between them. The DNA of the CDR3 is TGCAGCGTTGCCAAACAGGGTACCTACAATGAGCAGTTCTTC. Translating gives CSVAKQGTYNEQFF.

This chain uses TRBV9 with TRBJ2-1, with 12 bases that match TRBD2. This CDR3 region has 18 residues. The junction had 16 bases not matched to a gene; V was cut back by 4 bases and J by 8 bases. The germline V gene has CDR1 SGDLS and CDR2 YYNGEE. CDR3 DNA sequence: TGTGCCAGCAGCCCAACGACTAGCGGGAGTGGTAGTAACGATGAGCAGTTCTTC. Encoded protein: CASSPTTSGSGSNDEQFF.

The sample holds many counts of this clonotype. The chain links TRBV30 to TRBJ2-5; D is uncertain. The J call could be wrong; TRBJ2-1 is a better fit for the DNA end. CDR1 GTSNPN and CDR2 SVGIG come from the germline V gene (reference sequence). This CDR3 is 14 amino acids long. CDR3 sequence (DNA): TGTGCCTGGAGTGTACCTGGTGGCAACAATGAGCAGTTCTTC. Its protein is CAWSVPGGNNEQFF.

There are many counts of this clonotype. This chain links TRBV11-3 with TRBJ2-7, with D perhaps assigned TRBD1 or TRBD2 (5 bases each). V lost 5 bases, J lost 3 bases, and 20 bases lay in between. The CDR3 is made up of 16 amino acids. Per the germline V gene, CDR1 is SGHNT and CDR2 is YENEEA. DNA for the CDR3: TGTGCCAGCAGCCGAATCCTCCGGGACGGCATCTACGAGCAGTACTTC. This encodes CASSRILRDGIYEQYF.

This clonotype was seen repeatedly, ten times or more. This chain links TRBV9 with TRBJ1-2; D is ambiguous. CDR1 is SGDLS, CDR2 YYNGEE, per germline. The CDR3 length is 16 residues. Trimming cost V 0 bases and J 2 bases, with 14 bases left between them. DNA of the CDR3: TGTGCCAGCAGCGTAGGCCCGACCGGCGGCAACTATGGCTACACCTTC. Amino acids: CASSVGPTGGNYGYTF.

The table lists this clonotype with a few counts. V gene TRBV20-1 combines with J gene TRBJ2-3, with D possibly called TRBD1 or TRBD2 (5 bases each). Per germline, CDR1 DFQATT and CDR2 SNEGSKA (reference sequence). Trimming removed 3 bases from V and 5 bases from J, with 15 bases in between. The CDR3 consists of 14 residues. As DNA, the CDR3 is TGCAGTGCTAGCGGGGCAAACCCGGGAGATACGCAGTATTTT. Translated, it gives CSASGANPGDTQYF.

In its sample, this clonotype was seen many times. The J gene is TRBJ2-3, the V gene TRBV6-2 or TRBV6-3, with 11 bases matching TRBD2. Per germline, CDR1 MNHEY and CDR2 SVGEGT. The CDR3 loop spans 15 amino acids. After removal of 8 bases from V and 6 bases from J, the junction contained 10 bases not matched to a gene. CDR3 in DNA: TGTGCCAGCCGCCTACTAGCGGGAGTTGCGGATACGCAGTATTTT. It specifies CASRLLAGVADTQYF.